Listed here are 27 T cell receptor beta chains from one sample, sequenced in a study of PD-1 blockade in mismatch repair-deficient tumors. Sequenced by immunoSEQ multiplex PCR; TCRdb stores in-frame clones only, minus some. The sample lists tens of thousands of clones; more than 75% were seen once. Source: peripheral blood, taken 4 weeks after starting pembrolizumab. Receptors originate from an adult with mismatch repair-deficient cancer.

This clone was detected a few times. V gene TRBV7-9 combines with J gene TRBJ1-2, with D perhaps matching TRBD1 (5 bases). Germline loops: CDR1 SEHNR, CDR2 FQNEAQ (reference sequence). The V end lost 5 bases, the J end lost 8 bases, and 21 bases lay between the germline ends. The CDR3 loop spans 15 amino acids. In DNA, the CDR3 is TGTGCCAGCAGCCCAGCGACAGATTATTCTATCGGCTACACCTTC. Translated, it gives CASSPATDYSIGYTF.

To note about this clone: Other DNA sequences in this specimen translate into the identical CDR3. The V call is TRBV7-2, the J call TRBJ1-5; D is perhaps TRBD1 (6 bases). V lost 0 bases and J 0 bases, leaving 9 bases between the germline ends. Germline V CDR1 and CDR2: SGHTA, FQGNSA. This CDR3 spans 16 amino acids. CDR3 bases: TGTGCCAGCAGCTTAGCAGGGGGATATAGCAATCAGCCCCAGCATTTT. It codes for CASSLAGGYSNQPQHF.

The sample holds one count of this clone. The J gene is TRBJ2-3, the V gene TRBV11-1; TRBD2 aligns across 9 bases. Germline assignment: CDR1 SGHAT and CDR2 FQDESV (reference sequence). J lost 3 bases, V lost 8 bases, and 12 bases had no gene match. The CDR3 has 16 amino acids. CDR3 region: CASALSLAGVTDTQYF. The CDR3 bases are TGTGCCAGCGCCCTTTCTTTAGCGGGAGTGACAGATACGCAGTATTTT.

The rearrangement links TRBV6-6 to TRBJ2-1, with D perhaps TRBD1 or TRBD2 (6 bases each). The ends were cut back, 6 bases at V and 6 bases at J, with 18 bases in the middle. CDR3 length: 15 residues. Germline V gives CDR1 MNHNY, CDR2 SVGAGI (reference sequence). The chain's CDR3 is CASRPGGGNGNEQFF. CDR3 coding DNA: TGTGCCAGCAGACCCGGGGGCGGTAACGGCAATGAGCAGTTCTTC.

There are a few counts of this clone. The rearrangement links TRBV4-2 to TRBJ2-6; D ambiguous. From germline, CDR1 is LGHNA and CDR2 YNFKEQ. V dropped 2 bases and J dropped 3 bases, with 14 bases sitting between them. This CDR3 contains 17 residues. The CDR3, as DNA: TGTGCCAGCAGCCAAACCCCTTCGGTTCTTGGGGCCAACGTCCTGACTTTC. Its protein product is CASSQTPSVLGANVLTF.

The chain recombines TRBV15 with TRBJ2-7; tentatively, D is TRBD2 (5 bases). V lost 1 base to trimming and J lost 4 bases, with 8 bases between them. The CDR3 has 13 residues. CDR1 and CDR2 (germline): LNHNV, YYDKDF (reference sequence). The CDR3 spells CATSRVTGYEQYF. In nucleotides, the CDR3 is TGTGCCACCAGCAGAGTGACGGGGTACGAGCAGTACTTC.

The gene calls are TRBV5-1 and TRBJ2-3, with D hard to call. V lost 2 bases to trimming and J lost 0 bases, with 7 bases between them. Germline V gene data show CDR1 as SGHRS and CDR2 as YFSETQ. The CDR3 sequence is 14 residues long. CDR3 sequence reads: CASSLDLSTDTQYF. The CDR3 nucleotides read TGCGCCAGCAGCTTAGATCTGAGCACAGATACGCAGTATTTT.

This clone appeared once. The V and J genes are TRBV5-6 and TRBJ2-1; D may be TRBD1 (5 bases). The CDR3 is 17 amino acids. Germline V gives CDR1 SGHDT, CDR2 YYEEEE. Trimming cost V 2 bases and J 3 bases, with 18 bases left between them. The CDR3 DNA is TGTGCCAGCAGCTTTATAAGGGGATCGCCGGGCTACAATGAGCAGTTCTTC. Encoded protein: CASSFIRGSPGYNEQFF.

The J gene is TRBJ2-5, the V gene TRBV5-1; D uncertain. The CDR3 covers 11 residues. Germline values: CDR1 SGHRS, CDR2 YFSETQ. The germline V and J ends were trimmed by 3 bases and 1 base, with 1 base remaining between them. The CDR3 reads CASSSQETQYF. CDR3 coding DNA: TGCGCCAGCAGCTCCCAAGAGACCCAGTACTTC.

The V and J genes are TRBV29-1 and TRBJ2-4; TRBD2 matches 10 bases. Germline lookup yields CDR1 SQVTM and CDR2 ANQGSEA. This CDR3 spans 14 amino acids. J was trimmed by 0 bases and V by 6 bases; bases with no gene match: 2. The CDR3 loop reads CSVASGRAKNIQYF. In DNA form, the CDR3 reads TGCAGCGTAGCTAGCGGGAGAGCCAAAAACATTCAGTACTTC.

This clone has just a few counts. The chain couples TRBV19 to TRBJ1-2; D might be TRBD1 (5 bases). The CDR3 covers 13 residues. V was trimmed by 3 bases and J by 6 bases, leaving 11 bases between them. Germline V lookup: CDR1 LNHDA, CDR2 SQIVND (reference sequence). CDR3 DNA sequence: TGTGCCAGTAGTATCGGGGGTGGGGATGGCTACACCTTC. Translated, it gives CASSIGGGDGYTF.

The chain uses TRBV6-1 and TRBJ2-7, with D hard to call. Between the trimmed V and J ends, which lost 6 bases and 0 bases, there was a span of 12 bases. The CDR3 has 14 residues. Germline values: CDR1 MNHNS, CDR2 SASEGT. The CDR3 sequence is CASSRPRSSYEQYF. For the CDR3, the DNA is TGTGCCAGCAGCCGACCACGGAGCTCCTACGAGCAGTACTTC.

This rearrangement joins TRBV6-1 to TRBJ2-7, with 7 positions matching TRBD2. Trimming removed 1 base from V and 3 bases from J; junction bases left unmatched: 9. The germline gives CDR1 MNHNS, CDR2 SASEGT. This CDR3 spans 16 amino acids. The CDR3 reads CASSEGRAGGDYEQYF. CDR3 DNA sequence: TGTGCCAGCAGTGAAGGCCGGGCTGGGGGGGACTACGAGCAGTACTTC.

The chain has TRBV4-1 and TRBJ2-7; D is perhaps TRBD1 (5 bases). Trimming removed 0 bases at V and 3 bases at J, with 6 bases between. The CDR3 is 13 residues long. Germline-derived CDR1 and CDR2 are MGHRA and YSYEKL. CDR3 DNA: TGCGCCAGCAGCCAAGATCAGGGCTACGAGCAGTACTTC. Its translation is CASSQDQGYEQYF.

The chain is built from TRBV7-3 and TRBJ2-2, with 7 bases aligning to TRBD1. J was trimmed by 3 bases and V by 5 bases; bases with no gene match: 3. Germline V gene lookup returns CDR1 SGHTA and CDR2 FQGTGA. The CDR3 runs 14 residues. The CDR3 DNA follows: TGTGCCAGCAGCAGGGGGCGGGACACCGGGGAGCTGTTTTTT. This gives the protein CASSRGRDTGELFF. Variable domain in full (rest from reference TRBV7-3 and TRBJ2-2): GAGVSQTPSNKVTEKGKYVELRCDPISGHTALYWYRQSLGQGPEFLIYFQGTGAADDSGLPNDRFFAVRPEGSVSTLKIQRTERGDSAVYLCASSRGRDTGELFFGEGSRLTVL.

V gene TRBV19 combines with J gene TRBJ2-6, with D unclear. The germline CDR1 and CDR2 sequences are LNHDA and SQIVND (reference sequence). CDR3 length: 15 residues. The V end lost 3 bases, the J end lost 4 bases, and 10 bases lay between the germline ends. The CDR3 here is CASSIPPSGANVLTF. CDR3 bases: TGTGCCAGTAGTATTCCGCCCTCCGGGGCCAACGTCCTGACTTTC.

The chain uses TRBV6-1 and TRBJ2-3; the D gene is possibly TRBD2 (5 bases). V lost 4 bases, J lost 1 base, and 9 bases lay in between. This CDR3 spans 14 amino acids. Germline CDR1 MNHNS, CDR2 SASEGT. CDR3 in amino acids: CASSVLSGTDTQYF. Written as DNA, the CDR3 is TGTGCCAGCAGTGTCCTTAGCGGCACAGATACGCAGTATTTT.

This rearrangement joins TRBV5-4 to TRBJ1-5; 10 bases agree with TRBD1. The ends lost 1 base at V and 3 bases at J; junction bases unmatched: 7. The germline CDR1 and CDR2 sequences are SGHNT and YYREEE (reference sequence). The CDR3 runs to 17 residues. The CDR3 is CASSLLRTGGNNQPQHF. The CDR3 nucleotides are TGTGCCAGCAGCTTGCTAAGGACAGGGGGGAACAATCAGCCCCAGCATTTT.

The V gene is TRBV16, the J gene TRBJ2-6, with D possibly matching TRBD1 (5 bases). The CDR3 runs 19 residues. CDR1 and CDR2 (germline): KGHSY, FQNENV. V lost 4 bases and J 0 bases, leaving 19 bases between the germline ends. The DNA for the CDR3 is TGTGCCAGCAGCCCCCAGGATGGCAGGGATGTCTCTGGGGCCAACGTCCTGACTTTC. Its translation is CASSPQDGRDVSGANVLTF.

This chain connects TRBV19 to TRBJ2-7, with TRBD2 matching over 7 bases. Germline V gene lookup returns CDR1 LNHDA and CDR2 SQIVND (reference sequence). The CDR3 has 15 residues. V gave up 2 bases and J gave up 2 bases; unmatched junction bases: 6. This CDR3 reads CASSILAETTYEQYF. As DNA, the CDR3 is TGTGCCAGTAGTATACTAGCGGAGACTACCTACGAGCAGTACTTC.

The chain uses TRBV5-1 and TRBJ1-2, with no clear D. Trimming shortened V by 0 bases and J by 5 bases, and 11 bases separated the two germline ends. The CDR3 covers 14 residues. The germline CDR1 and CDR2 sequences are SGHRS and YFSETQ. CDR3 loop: CASSLDGGAYGYTF. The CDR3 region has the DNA TGCGCCAGCAGCTTGGACGGAGGAGCGTATGGCTACACCTTC.

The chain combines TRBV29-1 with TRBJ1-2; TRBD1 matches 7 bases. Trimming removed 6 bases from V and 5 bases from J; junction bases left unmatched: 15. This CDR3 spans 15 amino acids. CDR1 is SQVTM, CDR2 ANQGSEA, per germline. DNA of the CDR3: TGCAGCGTACAAGAGACAGGGAGGGGAAGGTATGGCTACACCTTC. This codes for CSVQETGRGRYGYTF.

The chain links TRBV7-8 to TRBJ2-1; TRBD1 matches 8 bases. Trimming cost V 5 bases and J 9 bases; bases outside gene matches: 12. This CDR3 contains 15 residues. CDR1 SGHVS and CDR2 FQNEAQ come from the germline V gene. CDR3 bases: TGTGCCAGCAGCCCATCAGCAGGGGGCTTACCTGAGCAGTTCTTC. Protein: CASSPSAGGLPEQFF.

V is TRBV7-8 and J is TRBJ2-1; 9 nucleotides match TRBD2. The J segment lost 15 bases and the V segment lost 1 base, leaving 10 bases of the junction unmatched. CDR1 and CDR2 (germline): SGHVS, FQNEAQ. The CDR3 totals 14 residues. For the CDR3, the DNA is TGTGCCAGCAGCTTAGGGACGGCTAGCGGGATTTCGTTCTTC. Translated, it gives CASSLGTASGISFF.

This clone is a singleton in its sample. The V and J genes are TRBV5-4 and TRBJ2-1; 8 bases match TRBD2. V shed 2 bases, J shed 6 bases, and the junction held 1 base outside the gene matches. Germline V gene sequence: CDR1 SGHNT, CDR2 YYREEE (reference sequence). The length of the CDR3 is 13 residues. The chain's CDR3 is CASSFRGGNEQFF. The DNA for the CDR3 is TGTGCCAGCAGCTTCCGGGGGGGCAATGAGCAGTTCTTC. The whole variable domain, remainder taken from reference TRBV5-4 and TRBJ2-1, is ETGVTQSPTHLIKTRGQQVTLRCSSQSGHNTVSWYQQALGQGPQFIFQYYREEENGRGNFPPRFSGLQFPNYSSELNVNALELDDSALYLCASSFRGGNEQFFGPGTRLTVL.

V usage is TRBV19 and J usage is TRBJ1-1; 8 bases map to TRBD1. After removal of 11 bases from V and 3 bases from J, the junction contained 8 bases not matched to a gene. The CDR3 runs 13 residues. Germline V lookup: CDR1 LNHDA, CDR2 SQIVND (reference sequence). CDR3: CAASGQGHTEAFF. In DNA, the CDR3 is TGTGCCGCCTCAGGACAGGGACACACTGAAGCTTTCTTT.

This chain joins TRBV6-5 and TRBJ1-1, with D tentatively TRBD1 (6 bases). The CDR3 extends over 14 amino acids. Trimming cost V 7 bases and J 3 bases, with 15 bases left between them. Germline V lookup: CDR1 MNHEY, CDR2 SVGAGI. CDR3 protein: CASTLFSGDTEAFF. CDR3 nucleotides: TGTGCCAGCACCCTCTTCTCAGGGGACACTGAAGCTTTCTTT.